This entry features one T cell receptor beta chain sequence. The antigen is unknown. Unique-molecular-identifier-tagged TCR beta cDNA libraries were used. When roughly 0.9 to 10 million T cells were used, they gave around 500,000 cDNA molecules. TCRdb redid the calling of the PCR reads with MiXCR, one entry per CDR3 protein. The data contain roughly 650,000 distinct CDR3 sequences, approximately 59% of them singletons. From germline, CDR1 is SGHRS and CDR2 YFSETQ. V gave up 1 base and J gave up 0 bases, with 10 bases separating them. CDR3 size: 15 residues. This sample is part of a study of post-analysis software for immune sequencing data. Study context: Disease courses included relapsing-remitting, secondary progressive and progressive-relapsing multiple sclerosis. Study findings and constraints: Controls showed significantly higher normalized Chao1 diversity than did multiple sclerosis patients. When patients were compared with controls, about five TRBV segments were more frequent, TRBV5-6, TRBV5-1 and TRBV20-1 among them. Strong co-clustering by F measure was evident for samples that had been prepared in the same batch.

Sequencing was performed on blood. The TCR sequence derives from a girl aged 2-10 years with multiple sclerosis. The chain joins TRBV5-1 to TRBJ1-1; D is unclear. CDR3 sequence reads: CASSLFGDMNTEAFF. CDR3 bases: TGCGCCAGCAGCTTGTTTGGGGATATGAACACTGAAGCTTTCTTT.